This T cell receptor (beta chain) derives from a study of OX40 agonist ivuxolimab in advanced cancers. Turning to the study itself: The patients' treatment was ivuxolimab, an agonistic anti-OX40 (CD134) antibody. Points from the study as a whole: In the expanded peripheral T cells, antigen specificity was never determined. At 0.1 to 3.0 mg/kg, CD4+ and CD8+ blood T cells expanded clonally by week 6.

Points on this clone: Its antigen remains unidentified.

Profiling relied on immunoSEQ multiplex PCR, and the TCRdb table lists in-frame clones only, not all of them. The data hold about 11,000 clones, with around four fifths observed a single time. Sequencing was performed on CD4+ or CD8+ T cells sorted from blood, taken in a trial of the OX40 agonist ivuxolimab. The sequence was obtained from an adult with an advanced solid tumor such as melanoma, head and neck, liver or kidney cancer.

The CDR3 here is CASSPDSGGYGYTF. The CDR3 coding sequence is TGTGCCAGCAGTCCGGACAGTGGGGGCTATGGCTACACCTTC. The chain joins TRBV5-8 to TRBJ1-2, with a weak D call TRBD1 (6 bases). The CDR3 totals 14 residues. Trimming took off 5 bases at V and 4 bases at J, with 15 bases between the two ends. Germline CDR1 SGHTS, CDR2 YDEGEE.